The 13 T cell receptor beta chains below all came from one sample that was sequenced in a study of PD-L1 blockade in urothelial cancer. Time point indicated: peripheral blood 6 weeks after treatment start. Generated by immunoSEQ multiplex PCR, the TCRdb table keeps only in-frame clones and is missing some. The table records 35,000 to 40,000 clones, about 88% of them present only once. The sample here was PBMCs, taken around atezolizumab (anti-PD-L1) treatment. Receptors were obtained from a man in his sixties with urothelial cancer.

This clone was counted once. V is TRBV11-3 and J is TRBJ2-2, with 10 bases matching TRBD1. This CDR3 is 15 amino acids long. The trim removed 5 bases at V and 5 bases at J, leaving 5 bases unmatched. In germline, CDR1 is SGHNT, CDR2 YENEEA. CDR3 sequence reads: CASSLRTGGTGELFF. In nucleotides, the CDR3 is TGTGCCAGCAGCCTCAGGACAGGGGGGACCGGGGAGCTGTTTTTT.

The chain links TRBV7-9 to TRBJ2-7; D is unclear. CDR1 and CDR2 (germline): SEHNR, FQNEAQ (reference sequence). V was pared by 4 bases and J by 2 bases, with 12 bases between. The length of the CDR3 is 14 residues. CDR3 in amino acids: CASSSLGVTYEQYF. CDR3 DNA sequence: TGTGCCAGCAGCTCACTGGGCGTGACCTACGAGCAGTACTTC.

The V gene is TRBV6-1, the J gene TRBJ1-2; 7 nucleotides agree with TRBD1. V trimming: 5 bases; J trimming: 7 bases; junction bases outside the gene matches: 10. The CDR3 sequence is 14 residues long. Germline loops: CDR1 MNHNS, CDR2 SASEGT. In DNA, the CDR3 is TGTGCCAGCAGTTATCTGTGGGACAGCCCTGGCTACACCTTC. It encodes CASSYLWDSPGYTF.

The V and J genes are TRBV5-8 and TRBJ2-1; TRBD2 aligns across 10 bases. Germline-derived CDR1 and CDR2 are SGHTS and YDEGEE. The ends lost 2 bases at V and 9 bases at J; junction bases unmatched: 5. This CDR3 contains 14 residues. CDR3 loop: CASSFLAGVSEQFF. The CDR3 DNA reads TGTGCCAGCAGCTTCCTAGCGGGGGTGAGTGAGCAGTTCTTC.

CDR3 residues: CASSPDTRTDTQYF. In DNA, the CDR3 is TGTGCCAGCAGCCCAGACACTCGCACAGATACGCAGTATTTT. The chain couples TRBV9 to TRBJ2-3, with D uncertain. Germline CDR1 SGDLS, CDR2 YYNGEE. This CDR3 is 14 amino acids long. V was trimmed by 4 bases and J by 1 base, leaving 10 bases between them.

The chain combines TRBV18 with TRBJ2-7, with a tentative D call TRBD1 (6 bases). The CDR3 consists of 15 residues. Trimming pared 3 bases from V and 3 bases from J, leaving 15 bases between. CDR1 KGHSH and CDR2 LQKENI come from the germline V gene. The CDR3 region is CASSPPGQYDYEQYF. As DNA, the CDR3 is TGTGCCAGCTCACCGCCTGGACAGTATGACTACGAGCAGTACTTC.

DNA of the CDR3: TGTGCCAGCAGCTCCCGACAGGGTTATCAGCCCCAGCATTTT. Translation: CASSSRQGYQPQHF. The chain employs TRBV7-2 and TRBJ1-5, with 7 nucleotides matching TRBD1. Germline CDR1 is SGHTA and CDR2 is FQGNSA. CDR3 length: 14 residues. Trimming cost V 4 bases and J 5 bases; bases outside gene matches: 5.

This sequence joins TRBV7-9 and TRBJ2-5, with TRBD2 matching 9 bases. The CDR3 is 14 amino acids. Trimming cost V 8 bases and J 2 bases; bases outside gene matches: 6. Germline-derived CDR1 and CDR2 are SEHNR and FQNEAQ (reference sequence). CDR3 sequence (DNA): TGTGCCAGCTTAAGCGGGGGGAGTCAAGAGACCCAGTACTTC. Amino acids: CASLSGGSQETQYF. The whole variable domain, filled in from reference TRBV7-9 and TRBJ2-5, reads DTGVSQNPRHKITKRGQNVTFRCDPISEHNRLYWYRQTLGQGPEFLTYFQNEAQLEKSRLLSDRFSAERPKGSFSTLEIQRTEQGDSAMYLCASLSGGSQETQYFGPGTRLLVL.

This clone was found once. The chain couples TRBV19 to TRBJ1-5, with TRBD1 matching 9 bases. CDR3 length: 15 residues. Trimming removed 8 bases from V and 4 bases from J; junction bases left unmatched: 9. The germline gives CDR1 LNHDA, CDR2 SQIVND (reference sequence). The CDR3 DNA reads TGTGCCAGTTCCGGAAGGGACAGGGAAAATCAGCCCCAGCATTTT. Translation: CASSGRDRENQPQHF.

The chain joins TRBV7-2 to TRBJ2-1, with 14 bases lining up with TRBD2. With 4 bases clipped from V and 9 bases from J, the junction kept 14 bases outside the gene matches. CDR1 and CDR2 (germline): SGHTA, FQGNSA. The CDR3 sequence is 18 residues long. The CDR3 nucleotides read TGTGCCAGCAGCTCGGGACCGGGACTAGCGGGGGCGGGTGGTGAGCAGTTCTTC. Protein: CASSSGPGLAGAGGEQFF. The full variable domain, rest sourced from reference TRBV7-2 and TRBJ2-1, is GAGVSQSPSNKVTEKGKDVELRCDPISGHTALYWYRQSLGQGLEFLIYFQGNSAPDKSGLPSDRFSAERTGGSVSTLTIQRTQQEDSAVYLCASSSGPGLAGAGGEQFFGPGTRLTVL.

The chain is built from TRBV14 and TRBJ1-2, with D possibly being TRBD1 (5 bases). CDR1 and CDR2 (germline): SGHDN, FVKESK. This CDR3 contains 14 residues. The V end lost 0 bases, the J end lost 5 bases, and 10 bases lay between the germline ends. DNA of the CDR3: TGTGCCAGCAGCCAAGATCCGGGGGAGTATGGCTACACCTTC. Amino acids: CASSQDPGEYGYTF.

The CDR3, as DNA: TGTGCCAGCAGTGAAACCCCAGACTCTTACGAGCAGTACTTC. Amino acids: CASSETPDSYEQYF. The chain is built from TRBV2 and TRBJ2-7, with D unclear. There are 14 residues in the CDR3. Trimming removed 2 bases at V and 4 bases at J, with 12 bases between. Germline CDR1 and CDR2: SNHLY and FYNNEI.

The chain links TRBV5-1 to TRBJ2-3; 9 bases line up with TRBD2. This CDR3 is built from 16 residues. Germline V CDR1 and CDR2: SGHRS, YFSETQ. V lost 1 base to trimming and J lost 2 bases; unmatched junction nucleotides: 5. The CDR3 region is CASSLRLAGITDTQYF. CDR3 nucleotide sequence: TGCGCCAGCAGCTTGAGGCTAGCGGGAATCACAGATACGCAGTATTTT.